The next 28 T cell receptor beta chains were all read from a single sample in a study of T cell repertoires in cytomegalovirus infection. MiXCR, applied by TCRdb to the reads, yields one record per CDR3 protein. The sample includes about 460,000 distinct CDR3 sequences, approximately 10% seen only once; the top ten take 10%. Sequenced material: PBMCs. All receptors come from a human donor in good health (CMV status not recorded). Some clones in this sample may be carry-over from other donors' samples.

This clonotype was detected ten times or more. This sequence joins TRBV12-3 or TRBV12-4 and TRBJ1-5; D ambiguous. The CDR3 is 14 residues long. Trimming removed 6 bases from V and 4 bases from J, with 13 bases in between. In nucleotides, the CDR3 is TGTGCCAGCAGGGGCGTGGCCCGGAATCAGCCCCAGCATTTT. Its translation: CASRGVARNQPQHF.

The V gene is TRBV28, the J gene TRBJ1-5; possible D gene TRBD1, 5 bases. V lost 6 bases, J lost 2 bases, and 17 bases lay in between. Looked up from germline, CDR1 is MDHEN and CDR2 is SYDVKM. The CDR3 is 16 amino acids. The CDR3, as DNA: TGTGCCAGCAGCCCCCGAGGTCGGGGACGCAATCAGCCCCAGCATTTT. Amino acid sequence: CASSPRGRGRNQPQHF.

This clonotype was observed many times. This rearrangement joins TRBV6-1 to TRBJ2-4; D is possibly TRBD2 (6 bases). V lost 8 bases to trimming and J lost 2 bases, with 13 bases between them. The CDR3 contains 14 residues. Germline V gene lookup returns CDR1 MNHNS and CDR2 SASEGT. The CDR3 reads CASWGLQSKNIQYF. CDR3 in DNA: TGTGCCAGCTGGGGACTCCAATCCAAAAACATTCAGTACTTC.

This clonotype came up many times. V usage is TRBV11-3 and J usage is TRBJ2-3; 12 bases map to TRBD1. V was pared by 5 bases and J by 4 bases, with 4 bases of the junction left unmatched. The CDR3 is made up of 15 amino acids. Germline V gives CDR1 SGHNT, CDR2 YENEEA. The CDR3 bases are TGTGCCAGCAGCCGGGGACAGGGGGCGGCAGATACGCAGTATTTT. Its protein is CASSRGQGAADTQYF.

Many counts were recorded for this clonotype. CDR3 coding DNA: TGTGCCAGCAGCTCCTGGACAGGGAACCCTCAGCCCCAGCATTTT. Amino acid sequence: CASSSWTGNPQPQHF. The chain has TRBV7-8 and TRBJ1-5; 8 bases match TRBD1. With 4 bases clipped from V and 6 bases from J, the junction kept 8 bases outside the gene matches. The CDR3 has 15 residues. Per the germline V gene, CDR1 is SGHVS and CDR2 is FQNEAQ.

The gene calls are TRBV20-1 and TRBJ1-5; TRBD1 matches 10 bases. The V and J ends lost 5 bases and 6 bases, in that order; junction bases with no gene match: 1. The CDR3 is 12 residues long. Germline V lookup: CDR1 DFQATT, CDR2 SNEGSKA (reference sequence). The CDR3 DNA follows: TGCAGTGCTGGGACAGGGGCTCAGCCCCAGCATTTT. It is translated as CSAGTGAQPQHF.

With regard to this clonotype: Since a much larger clone is just one base distant, this may be a read error. V usage is TRBV11-2 and J usage is TRBJ2-1, with 9 bases identical to TRBD1. This CDR3 contains 17 residues. In germline, CDR1 is SGHAT, CDR2 FQNNGV. The CDR3 coding sequence is TGTGCCAACAGCCGTGAGAAAGGGACAGGGATCTATGATGAGCAGTTCTTC. Translated, it gives CANSREKGTGIYDEQFF.

The CDR3 loop reads CAGQGAGTGTGLTGELFF. The CDR3 bases are TGTGCCGGACAGGGGGCGGGAACCGGGACAGGGTTAACCGGGGAGCTGTTTTTT. The V and J genes are TRBV2 and TRBJ2-2, with 11 bases aligning to TRBD1. CDR1 and CDR2 (germline): SNHLY, FYNNEI. CDR3 size: 18 residues. J lost 5 bases, V lost 11 bases, and 19 bases had no gene match. Based on the CDR3 plus reference TRBV2 and TRBJ2-2, the full variable domain is EPEVTQTPSHQVTQMGQEVILRCVPISNHLYFYWYRQILGQKVEFLVSFYNNEISEKSEIFDDQFSVERPDGSNFTLKIRSTKLEDSAMYFCAGQGAGTGTGLTGELFFGEGSRLTVL.

This clonotype appeared a few times. This chain joins TRBV15 and TRBJ2-2; 11 bases fit TRBD2. CDR3 length: 19 residues. Unmatched junction bases numbered 14, after V lost 3 bases and J lost 5 bases. The germline gives CDR1 LNHNV, CDR2 YYDKDF (reference sequence). CDR3 in amino acids: CATSSALAGVVRGTGELFF. CDR3 DNA sequence: TGTGCCACCAGCAGCGCACTAGCGGGAGTCGTTCGTGGGACCGGGGAGCTGTTTTTT.

On this clonotype itself: Relative to the germline gene, one junction end is altered; a read error may explain this. The V call is TRBV5-8, the J call TRBJ2-7; perhaps TRBD1 as D (5 bases). Per the germline V gene, CDR1 is SGHTS and CDR2 is YDEGEE. The CDR3 totals 12 residues. The CDR3, as DNA: TGTGCCAGCAGGCAGGACACCTATGAGCAGTACTTC. It specifies CASRQDTYEQYF.

This clonotype was counted at least ten times. This chain joins TRBV7-3 and TRBJ2-5; 7 nucleotides match TRBD2. Germline-derived CDR1 and CDR2 are SGHTA and FQGTGA. The CDR3 length is 15 residues. With V trimmed by 3 bases and J by 7 bases, 11 bases remained unmatched. The CDR3 spells CASSLEGGRIGTQYF. For the CDR3, the DNA is TGTGCCAGCAGCTTGGAGGGAGGGAGGATCGGGACCCAGTACTTC. The whole variable domain, remainder taken from reference TRBV7-3 and TRBJ2-5, is GAGVSQTPSNKVTEKGKYVELRCDPISGHTALYWYRQSLGQGPEFLIYFQGTGAADDSGLPNDRFFAVRPEGSVSTLKIQRTERGDSAVYLCASSLEGGRIGTQYFGPGTRLLVL.

This chain joins TRBV20-1 and TRBJ2-3; no definite D call. The V end lost 5 bases, the J end lost 0 bases, and 12 bases lay between the germline ends. CDR3 length: 14 amino acids. Germline V gives CDR1 DFQATT, CDR2 SNEGSKA (reference sequence). For the CDR3, the DNA is TGCAGTGCTCTGTCTAGTGGGAGCACAGATACGCAGTATTTT. Its protein is CSALSSGSTDTQYF.

Only a few counts were recorded for this clonotype. V and J are TRBV6-2 or TRBV6-3 and TRBJ2-1, with TRBD2 matching 10 bases. Germline CDR1 reads MNHEY; CDR2 reads SVGEGT. V lost 6 bases and J lost 1; bases outside the gene matches: 9. The CDR3 is 17 residues long. The CDR3 DNA sequence: TGTGCCAGCAGGAGACCTAGCGGGAGTACATCCTACAATGAGCAGTTCTTC. The encoded protein is CASRRPSGSTSYNEQFF.

This clonotype has at least ten counts. The V gene is TRBV11-2, the J gene TRBJ2-3; possibly TRBD1 or TRBD2 for D (6 bases each). Germline CDR1 is SGHAT and CDR2 is FQNNGV. The CDR3 consists of 14 residues. Trimming pared 1 base from V and 6 bases from J, leaving 11 bases between. The CDR3 region has the DNA TGTGCCAGCAGCTTAGCCCAGGGGAGGGATACGCAGTATTTT. It is translated as CASSLAQGRDTQYF.

The chain has TRBV7-3 and TRBJ2-1; D perhaps matches TRBD2 (6 bases). V lost 5 bases to trimming and J lost 6 bases, with 17 bases between them. In germline, CDR1 is SGHTA, CDR2 FQGTGA. The CDR3 extends over 15 amino acids. CDR3 residues: CASSPKGLSRNEQFF. The CDR3 nucleotides read TGTGCCAGCAGCCCCAAAGGACTATCTCGCAATGAGCAGTTCTTC.

At least ten counts were recorded for this clonotype. The chain links TRBV7-9 to TRBJ1-4, with no clear D. V lost 1 base, J lost 3 bases, and 9 bases lay in between. Germline-derived CDR1 and CDR2 are SEHNR and FQNEAQ (reference sequence). This CDR3 is built from 15 residues. The CDR3 region is CASSLGLSSNEKLFF. The CDR3 nucleotides read TGTGCCAGCAGCTTAGGGCTCAGCTCTAATGAAAAACTGTTTTTT.

This chain links TRBV27 with TRBJ2-7, with TRBD2 identical over 8 bases. The length of the CDR3 is 13 residues. V dropped 4 bases and J dropped 9; count of bases not matched to a gene: 8. Germline V gene sequence: CDR1 MNHEY, CDR2 SMNVEV (reference sequence). This CDR3 is CASSSGLAFRQYF. CDR3 in DNA: TGTGCCAGCAGTTCCGGACTAGCCTTTAGGCAGTACTTC.

This clonotype was seen repeatedly, ten times or more. J is TRBJ2-7 and V is TRBV12-3 or TRBV12-4; D is ambiguous. V was trimmed by 7 bases and J by 1 base, leaving 14 bases between them. This CDR3 has 14 amino acids. The CDR3 DNA is TGTGCCAGCAAAATCGACTCGTCGTCCTACGAGCAGTACTTC. Protein sequence: CASKIDSSSYEQYF.

The chain employs TRBV30 and TRBJ1-5; D uncertain. CDR3 length: 15 residues. With 2 bases removed from V and 2 bases from J, the gap between germline ends came to 13 bases. Per the germline V gene, CDR1 is GTSNPN and CDR2 is SVGIG (reference sequence). CDR3 in DNA: TGTGCCTGGAGTCCGACGGGATGGGGCAATCAGCCCCAGCATTTT. It codes for CAWSPTGWGNQPQHF.

At least ten counts were recorded for this clonotype. The CDR3 region is CASSPIQGYSGNTIYF. CDR3 sequence (DNA): TGTGCCAGCAGCCCGATACAGGGTTACTCTGGAAACACCATATATTTT. The chain carries TRBV11-2 and TRBJ1-3; D might be TRBD1 (6 bases). This CDR3 has 16 amino acids. With 5 bases removed from V and 0 bases from J, the gap between germline ends came to 14 bases. Germline loops: CDR1 SGHAT, CDR2 FQNNGV.

This clonotype was detected many times. V and J are TRBV12-3 or TRBV12-4 and TRBJ1-1; D call uncertain. Trimming took off 6 bases at V and 6 bases at J, with 8 bases between the two ends. The CDR3 consists of 11 residues. The CDR3 sequence is CASREGAEAFF. CDR3 nucleotide sequence: TGTGCCAGCAGGGAGGGCGCTGAAGCTTTCTTT.

On this clonotype: A much larger clone is a single base away; this may be a read error. The V gene is TRBV10-3, the J gene TRBJ2-3, with D possibly being TRBD1 or TRBD2 (5 bases each). The V and J ends lost 3 bases and 0 bases respectively, with 13 bases between them. The CDR3 consists of 16 residues. Germline lookup yields CDR1 ENHRY and CDR2 SYGVKD. The chain's CDR3 is CAISDLAWGSTDTQYF. The CDR3 coding sequence is TGTGCCATCAGTGATTTAGCGTGGGGGAGCACAGATACGCAGTATTTT.

The V and J genes are TRBV12-3 or TRBV12-4 and TRBJ1-2; D gene unclear. The V gene lost 7 bases and the J gene lost 2 bases, with 11 bases spanning the gap. This CDR3 is 13 amino acids long. CDR3 protein: CASKQNGNYGYTF. The DNA of the CDR3 is TGTGCCAGCAAACAAAACGGGAACTATGGCTACACCTTC.

This chain uses TRBV28 with TRBJ1-1; D gene ambiguous. V dropped 4 bases and J dropped 1 base, with 13 bases sitting between them. This CDR3 is 15 amino acids long. Looked up from germline, CDR1 is MDHEN and CDR2 is SYDVKM. This CDR3 is CASSYGPRWNTEAFF. DNA of the CDR3: TGTGCCAGCAGTTATGGTCCTAGATGGAACACTGAAGCTTTCTTT.

This clonotype was found many times. V gene TRBV27 combines with J gene TRBJ2-6, with D possibly matching TRBD1 (5 bases). V was clipped by 4 bases and J by 0 bases, with 16 bases between them. The CDR3 has 18 residues. CDR1 and CDR2 from the germline V gene are MNHEY and SMNVEV (reference sequence). CDR3 in amino acids: CASSSSGRTLSGANVLTF. CDR3 DNA: TGTGCCAGCAGTTCATCCGGTAGGACACTCTCTGGGGCCAACGTCCTGACTTTC. The full variable domain, rest sourced from reference TRBV27 and TRBJ2-6, is EAQVTQNPRYLITVTGKKLTVTCSQNMNHEYMSWYRQDPGLGLRQIYYSMNVEVTDKGDVPEGYKVSRKEKRNFPLILESPSPNQTSLYFCASSSSGRTLSGANVLTFGAGSRLTVL.

The CDR3 DNA is TGTGCCAGCAGTACATCGACAGGGGGCGCGGGCACTGAAGCTTTCTTT. Translating gives CASSTSTGGAGTEAFF. V is TRBV28 and J is TRBJ1-1, with 10 bases fitting TRBD1. The ends lost 5 bases at V and 4 bases at J; junction bases unmatched: 10. CDR3 length equals 16 residues. The germline CDR1 and CDR2 sequences are MDHEN and SYDVKM.

This clonotype was observed many times. The chain links TRBV5-4 to TRBJ1-6; a possible D gene is TRBD1 (6 bases). Germline CDR1 and CDR2: SGHNT and YYREEE (reference sequence). Between the trimmed V and J ends, which lost 1 base and 7 bases, there was a span of 9 bases. The CDR3 runs 14 residues. The CDR3 is CASSLKTGNSPLHF. CDR3 nucleotides: TGTGCCAGCAGCTTGAAGACAGGCAATTCACCCCTCCACTTT.

This clonotype was detected a few times. This chain joins TRBV5-1 and TRBJ1-1, with TRBD1 matching 8 bases. The V segment lost 4 bases and the J segment 6 bases; nucleotides outside the gene matches: 11. CDR3 size: 15 residues. The V gene's germline CDR1 is SGHRS and CDR2 YFSETQ. DNA for the CDR3: TGCGCCAGCAGCCCGACGCAGGGGGCGGAGGCTGAAGCTTTCTTT. Translated: CASSPTQGAEAEAFF.